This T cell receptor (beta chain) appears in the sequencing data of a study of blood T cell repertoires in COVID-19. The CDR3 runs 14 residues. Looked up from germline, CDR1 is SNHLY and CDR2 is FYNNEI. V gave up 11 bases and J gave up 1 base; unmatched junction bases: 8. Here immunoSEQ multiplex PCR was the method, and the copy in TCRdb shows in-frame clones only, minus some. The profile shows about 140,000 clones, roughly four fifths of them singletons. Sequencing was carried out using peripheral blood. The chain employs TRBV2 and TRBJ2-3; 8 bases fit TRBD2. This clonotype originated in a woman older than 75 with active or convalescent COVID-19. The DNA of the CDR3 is TGTGCCGGACTTAGCGGGGTGCGCACAGATACGCAGTATTTT. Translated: CAGLSGVRTDTQYF.